This TCR beta chain was retrieved from a study of CD8 T cells in ankylosing spondylitis. General observations from the study: The study identified a TCR beta motif of under ten highly homologous variants that appeared characteristic of ankylosing spondylitis blood. Clones linked to disease were reported to show significant enrichment in matched ankylosing spondylitis synovial fluid.

Researchers built TCR beta libraries using quantitative 5'-RACE with molecular barcodes. TCRdb independently ran MiXCR on the 5' RACE reads; one entry per CDR3 protein. The table shows fewer than 250,000 distinct CDR3 sequences, with over 9.5% occurring only once. The length of the CDR3 is 16 residues. Trimming removed 5 bases at V and 0 bases at J, with 17 bases between. The germline gives CDR1 MNHNS, CDR2 SASEGT. Concerning this clonotype: Its antigen remains unknown.

The sequence came from a male donor with ankylosing spondylitis or in good health (not recorded which). This chain joins TRBV6-1 and TRBJ2-7, with D tentatively TRBD1 or TRBD2 (5 bases each). Sequenced input: blood, either unsorted or a sorted T cell fraction (not recorded which). CDR3 protein: CASSQRGGSPSYEQYF. The CDR3 bases are TGTGCCAGCAGTCAACGGGGCGGGTCTCCCTCCTACGAGCAGTACTTC.